This is a list of T cell receptor beta chains from one sample in a study of blood T cell repertoires in COVID-19. The table came from immunoSEQ multiplex PCR; TCRdb's copy has only in-frame clones and leaves some out. The sample includes around 270,000 clones, approximately 85% seen only once; the top ten take roughly 4%. Sequenced: PBMCs or T cells enriched from blood (not recorded which). The receptor source for this set is a woman younger than 45 who had recovered from COVID-19. CDR3s include the opening cysteine and the closing phenylalanine or tryptophan. Fields, in order: D gene, V gene, clone size, J gene, CDR3 protein, CDR3 DNA. D genes are given only for firm matches. Part of the rows lack a size; the others show once, few, many or a class for expanded clones.

d_call: TRBD2; v_call: TRBV10-1; clone_size: NA; j_call: TRBJ2-7; cdr3_aa: CASSEYSGGSDYEQYF; cdr3_nt: TGCGCCAGCAGTGAGTACAGCGGGGGGTCCGACTACGAGCAGTACTTC
d_call: TRBD2; v_call: TRBV27; clone_size: NA; j_call: TRBJ2-1; cdr3_aa: CASSLSSGGVFEQFF; cdr3_nt: TGTGCCAGCAGTTTATCTAGCGGGGGGGTATTTGAGCAGTTCTTC
d_call: TRBD2; v_call: TRBV3-1/TRBV3-2; clone_size: once; j_call: TRBJ2-3; cdr3_aa: CASSQAYLAGSSTDTQYF; cdr3_nt: TGTGCCAGCAGCCAAGCCTACCTAGCGGGATCTAGCACAGATACGCAGTATTTT
d_call: TRBD2; v_call: TRBV2; clone_size: NA; j_call: TRBJ2-1; cdr3_aa: CASRGRLAGEQFF; cdr3_nt: TGTGCCAGCAGGGGGAGACTAGCTGGTGAGCAGTTCTTC
d_call: NA; v_call: TRBV7-9; clone_size: NA; j_call: TRBJ1-2; cdr3_aa: CASSLVIPRENYGYTF; cdr3_nt: TGTGCCAGCAGCTTAGTTATCCCCCGGGAGAACTATGGCTACACCTTC
d_call: NA; v_call: TRBV6-5; clone_size: few; j_call: TRBJ2-3; cdr3_aa: CASRKQSTDTQYF; cdr3_nt: TGTGCCAGCAGGAAACAGAGCACAGATACGCAGTATTTT
d_call: NA; v_call: TRBV18; clone_size: NA; j_call: TRBJ2-1; cdr3_aa: CASSSREGDEQFF; cdr3_nt: TGTGCCAGCTCGTCCAGGGAAGGGGATGAGCAGTTCTTC
d_call: TRBD1; v_call: TRBV28; clone_size: NA; j_call: TRBJ1-5; cdr3_aa: CASSFAGGGNQPQHF; cdr3_nt: TGTGCCAGCAGTTTCGCAGGGGGTGGCAATCAGCCCCAGCATTTT
d_call: NA; v_call: TRBV28; clone_size: NA; j_call: TRBJ2-7; cdr3_aa: CASKIQGNPYEQYF; cdr3_nt: TGTGCCAGCAAAATCCAGGGAAATCCCTACGAGCAGTACTTC
d_call: TRBD2; v_call: TRBV27; clone_size: NA; j_call: TRBJ2-1; cdr3_aa: CASSPTSGGFIGGGYNEQFF; cdr3_nt: TGTGCCAGCAGCCCGACTAGCGGGGGGTTTATCGGGGGCGGATACAATGAGCAGTTCTTC
d_call: TRBD2; v_call: TRBV6-2/TRBV6-3; clone_size: many; j_call: TRBJ2-5; cdr3_aa: CASSYGAGVTETQYF; cdr3_nt: TGTGCCAGCAGTTACGGGGCGGGAGTGACAGAGACCCAGTACTTC
d_call: TRBD1; v_call: TRBV29-1; clone_size: NA; j_call: TRBJ2-1; cdr3_aa: CSVEARTGAYNEQFF; cdr3_nt: TGCAGCGTTGAAGCTAGGACAGGGGCCTACAATGAGCAGTTCTTC
d_call: NA; v_call: TRBV6-6; clone_size: NA; j_call: TRBJ2-7; cdr3_aa: CASSQSPGGLGAYEQYF; cdr3_nt: TGTGCCAGCAGTCAAAGCCCGGGGGGCCTAGGCGCCTACGAGCAGTACTTC
d_call: NA; v_call: TRBV5-6; clone_size: NA; j_call: TRBJ2-2; cdr3_aa: CASSSRLNTGELFF; cdr3_nt: TGTGCCAGCAGCTCCCGACTGAACACCGGGGAGCTGTTTTTT
d_call: TRBD1; v_call: TRBV11-3; clone_size: NA; j_call: TRBJ2-7; cdr3_aa: CASSPDRDGEQYF; cdr3_nt: TGTGCCAGCAGCCCCGACAGGGATGGCGAGCAGTACTTC
d_call: NA; v_call: TRBV9; clone_size: NA; j_call: TRBJ2-1; cdr3_aa: CASSVGFLGEVGNNEQFF; cdr3_nt: TGTGCCAGCAGCGTAGGGTTCTTAGGAGAAGTCGGGAACAATGAGCAGTTCTTC
d_call: NA; v_call: TRBV5-8; clone_size: once; j_call: TRBJ1-6; cdr3_aa: CASSLSAGSSYNSPLHF; cdr3_nt: TGTGCCAGCAGCTTGTCGGCAGGAAGCTCCTATAATTCACCCCTCCACTTT
d_call: NA; v_call: TRBV7-2; clone_size: NA; j_call: TRBJ2-1; cdr3_aa: CASSLAQGGSYNEQFF; cdr3_nt: TGTGCCAGCAGCTTAGCACAGGGGGGGTCCTACAATGAGCAGTTCTTC
d_call: NA; v_call: TRBV2; clone_size: NA; j_call: TRBJ2-3; cdr3_aa: CASSLAAKGVDTQYF; cdr3_nt: TGTGCCAGCAGCCTAGCGGCAAAGGGGGTAGATACGCAGTATTTT
d_call: NA; v_call: TRBV19; clone_size: NA; j_call: TRBJ2-7; cdr3_aa: CASGGVYEQYF; cdr3_nt: TGTGCCAGTGGAGGAGTTTACGAGCAGTACTTC
d_call: TRBD2; v_call: TRBV2; clone_size: NA; j_call: TRBJ2-1; cdr3_aa: CASRAGSGSREQFF; cdr3_nt: TGTGCCAGCAGGGCAGGTAGCGGGAGCAGGGAGCAGTTCTTC
d_call: TRBD2; v_call: TRBV7-9; clone_size: once; j_call: TRBJ2-3; cdr3_aa: CASSSYLAASTDTQYF; cdr3_nt: TGTGCCAGCAGCTCCTATCTAGCGGCTAGCACAGATACGCAGTATTTT
d_call: NA; v_call: TRBV4-1; clone_size: NA; j_call: TRBJ1-1; cdr3_aa: CASSQGRALKLNTEAFF; cdr3_nt: TGCGCCAGCAGCCAAGGGAGGGCCCTAAAACTGAACACTGAAGCTTTCTTT
d_call: NA; v_call: TRBV19; clone_size: NA; j_call: TRBJ2-7; cdr3_aa: CASSMVDGTYEQYF; cdr3_nt: TGTGCCAGTAGTATGGTGGACGGGACCTACGAGCAGTACTTC
d_call: TRBD1; v_call: TRBV6-5; clone_size: NA; j_call: TRBJ2-7; cdr3_aa: CASSYSTGGNYEQYF; cdr3_nt: TGTGCCAGCAGTTACTCGACAGGGGGCAACTACGAGCAGTACTTC
d_call: NA; v_call: TRBV10-1; clone_size: few; j_call: TRBJ1-5; cdr3_aa: CASSAFQVDSNQPQHF; cdr3_nt: TGCGCCAGCAGTGCTTTCCAGGTTGATAGCAATCAGCCCCAGCATTTT
d_call: TRBD1; v_call: TRBV5-1; clone_size: NA; j_call: TRBJ1-1; cdr3_aa: CASSSGQGAVAFF; cdr3_nt: TGCGCCAGCAGCTCTGGACAGGGGGCGGTAGCTTTCTTT
d_call: NA; v_call: TRBV5-1; clone_size: NA; j_call: TRBJ2-7; cdr3_aa: CASSLPGYEQYF; cdr3_nt: TGCGCCAGCAGCTTGCCGGGCTACGAGCAGTACTTC
d_call: NA; v_call: TRBV5-1; clone_size: NA; j_call: TRBJ1-5; cdr3_aa: CASSFGGDWRNQPQHF; cdr3_nt: TGCGCCAGCAGCTTTGGAGGTGACTGGCGCAATCAGCCCCAGCATTTT
d_call: NA; v_call: TRBV7-9; clone_size: NA; j_call: TRBJ1-5; cdr3_aa: CASSLGTPYSNQPQHF; cdr3_nt: TGTGCCAGCAGCTTAGGGACACCTTATAGCAATCAGCCCCAGCATTTT
d_call: NA; v_call: TRBV12-5; clone_size: NA; j_call: TRBJ2-2; cdr3_aa: CASALYTGELFF; cdr3_nt: TGTGCTAGTGCCTTATACACCGGGGAGCTGTTTTTT
d_call: NA; v_call: TRBV30; clone_size: NA; j_call: TRBJ2-7; cdr3_aa: CAWSGLYEQYF; cdr3_nt: TGTGCCTGGAGCGGACTTTACGAGCAGTACTTC
d_call: TRBD2; v_call: TRBV7-9; clone_size: NA; j_call: TRBJ2-7; cdr3_aa: CASSLTGTSGYEQYF; cdr3_nt: TGTGCCAGCAGCTTAACCGGGACTAGCGGGTACGAGCAGTACTTC
d_call: NA; v_call: TRBV5-1; clone_size: NA; j_call: TRBJ2-1; cdr3_aa: CASSLPASVTNEQFF; cdr3_nt: TGCGCCAGCAGTCTCCCGGCTAGCGTGACAAATGAGCAGTTCTTC
d_call: TRBD2; v_call: TRBV28; clone_size: NA; j_call: TRBJ2-1; cdr3_aa: CASSFLAGDHGSYNEQFF; cdr3_nt: TGTGCCAGCAGTTTCCTAGCGGGGGACCACGGCTCCTACAATGAGCAGTTCTTC
d_call: NA; v_call: TRBV28; clone_size: NA; j_call: TRBJ1-6; cdr3_aa: CASRPIGVGFYNSPLHF; cdr3_nt: TGTGCCAGCCGTCCTATCGGGGTGGGATTCTATAATTCACCCCTCCACTTT
d_call: NA; v_call: TRBV11-2; clone_size: NA; j_call: TRBJ2-7; cdr3_aa: CASSLLTGRYEQYF; cdr3_nt: TGTGCCAGCAGCTTGCTTACTGGGCGCTACGAGCAGTACTTC
d_call: NA; v_call: TRBV7-9; clone_size: NA; j_call: TRBJ1-1; cdr3_aa: CASSGFGRRVNTEAFF; cdr3_nt: TGTGCCAGCAGCGGATTTGGGAGGCGGGTGAACACTGAAGCTTTCTTT
d_call: NA; v_call: TRBV20-1; clone_size: once; j_call: TRBJ2-2; cdr3_aa: CSASGGTGELFF; cdr3_nt: TGCAGTGCTAGTGGCGGGACCGGGGAGCTGTTTTTT